This TCR beta chain was retrieved from a study of shared clonotypes between healthy human individuals. Using 200 ng DNA, 30,000 or so T cell genomes, the sorted-subset replicate PCRs were run. Some clones are missing from TCRdb's copy, which holds only in-frame ones; the method was immunoSEQ multiplex PCR. The sample holds a few million clones, around nine tenths seen once. Study-level results: The expectation was that sequencing depth would affect clonotype sharing among donors. Represented genetic and exposure-history diversity was restricted by having few donors. Estimated richness was generally greater in naive than memory subsets.

Regarding this clone: Its antigen is unknown.

The clonotype was recovered from a young man in good health. The specimen was naive CD4+ T cells sorted from blood. Subset noted: CD45RA+ positively selected.

The CDR3 region is CASSQVYGGGDTQYF. The DNA for the CDR3 is TGCGCCAGCAGCCAAGTTTACGGGGGGGGCGATACGCAGTATTTT. The V gene is TRBV4-1, the J gene TRBJ2-3, with 8 bases that match TRBD2. J gave up 6 bases and V 1 base, and 6 bases lay outside the gene matches. CDR3 length: 15 residues. CDR1 MGHRA and CDR2 YSYEKL come from the germline V gene.